These 4 T cell receptor beta chains originate from one sample sequenced in a study of T cell responses to AZD1222 COVID-19 vaccine (dated by TCRdb to the early 2020s). In light of the paper, this sample's time point label describes: baseline before first vaccination. The treatment or condition label of this sample denotes: meningococcal conjugate vaccine given as trial control. The library was prepared using the immunoSEQ multiplex PCR assay. Drawn from immuneACCESS, this table holds only the in-frame rearrangements with V and J called that TCRdb kept. Clones are partly lost; checked studies trace under half to an unresolved V gene and leave the rest unexplained. The table for this sample lists some 130,000 clones; 88% of them were counted only once. 15% to 20% of the sample lies in the top ten. The source was peripheral blood, collected on day 0 of MenACWY control vaccination. These receptors all come from an adult in good health.

This chain connects TRBV6-5 to TRBJ2-6; D is unresolved. The CDR3 loop spans 14 amino acids. Trimming stripped 7 bases from V and 4 bases from J, with 11 bases between. Per the germline V gene, CDR1 is MNHEY and CDR2 is SVGAGI. CDR3 bases: TGTGCCAGCATCCCCACGTCGGGGGCCAACGTCCTGACTTTC. Protein product: CASIPTSGANVLTF.

This clone has a handful of counts. The chain employs TRBV6-5 and TRBJ1-2, with no clear D. CDR1 and CDR2 from the germline V gene are MNHEY and SVGAGI. The V end was cut by 2 bases, the J end by 3 bases, with 10 bases between. The CDR3 runs to 14 residues. The CDR3 DNA reads TGTGCCAGCAGTTACGGACGGCGACACTATGGCTACACCTTC. As protein: CASSYGRRHYGYTF.

The chain uses TRBV7-9 and TRBJ2-1, with 10 bases matching TRBD1. Germline V gene data show CDR1 as SEHNR and CDR2 as FQNEAQ (reference sequence). The CDR3 runs to 15 residues. After removal of 7 bases from V and 3 bases from J, the junction contained 6 bases not matched to a gene. The CDR3 DNA reads as TGTGCCAGCATCCCCGGGACAGGGGACTACAATGAGCAGTTCTTC. Translated: CASIPGTGDYNEQFF. The whole variable domain, filled in from reference TRBV7-9 and TRBJ2-1, reads DTGVSQNPRHKITKRGQNVTFRCDPISEHNRLYWYRQTLGQGPEFLTYFQNEAQLEKSRLLSDRFSAERPKGSFSTLEIQRTEQGDSAMYLCASIPGTGDYNEQFFGPGTRLTVL.

The CDR3 DNA reads as TGTGCCAGCTCACCAAGAGCGGGGGTAGCAGATACGCAGTATTTT. As protein: CASSPRAGVADTQYF. The chain joins TRBV18 to TRBJ2-3, with TRBD2 identical over 8 bases. This CDR3 comprises 15 residues. V lost 2 bases and J lost 4; bases outside the gene matches: 5. Germline CDR1 KGHSH, CDR2 LQKENI. The whole variable domain, filled in from reference TRBV18 and TRBJ2-3, reads NAGVMQNPRHLVRRRGQEARLRCSPMKGHSHVYWYRQLPEEGLKFMVYLQKENIIDESGMPKERFSAEFPKEGPSILRIQQVVRGDSAAYFCASSPRAGVADTQYFGPGTRLTVL.